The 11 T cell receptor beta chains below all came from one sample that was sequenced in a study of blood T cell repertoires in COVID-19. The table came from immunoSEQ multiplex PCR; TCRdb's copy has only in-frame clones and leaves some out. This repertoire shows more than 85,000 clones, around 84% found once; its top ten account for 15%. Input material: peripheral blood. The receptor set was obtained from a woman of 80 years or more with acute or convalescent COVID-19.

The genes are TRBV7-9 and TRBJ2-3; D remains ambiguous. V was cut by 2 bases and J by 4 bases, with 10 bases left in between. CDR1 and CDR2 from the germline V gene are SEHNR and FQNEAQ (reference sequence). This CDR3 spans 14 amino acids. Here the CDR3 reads CASSLLISSDTQYF. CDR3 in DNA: TGTGCCAGCAGCTTACTAATTTCCTCAGATACGCAGTATTTT. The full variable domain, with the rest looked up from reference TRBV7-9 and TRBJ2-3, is DTGVSQNPRHKITKRGQNVTFRCDPISEHNRLYWYRQTLGQGPEFLTYFQNEAQLEKSRLLSDRFSAERPKGSFSTLEIQRTEQGDSAMYLCASSLLISSDTQYFGPGTRLTVL.

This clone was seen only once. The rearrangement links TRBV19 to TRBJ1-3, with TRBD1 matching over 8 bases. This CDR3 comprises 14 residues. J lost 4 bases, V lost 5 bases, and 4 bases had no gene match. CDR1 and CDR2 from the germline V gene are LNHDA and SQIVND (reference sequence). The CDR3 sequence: CASSFWDRGNTIYF. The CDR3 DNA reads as TGTGCCAGTAGTTTCTGGGACAGGGGAAACACCATATATTTT.

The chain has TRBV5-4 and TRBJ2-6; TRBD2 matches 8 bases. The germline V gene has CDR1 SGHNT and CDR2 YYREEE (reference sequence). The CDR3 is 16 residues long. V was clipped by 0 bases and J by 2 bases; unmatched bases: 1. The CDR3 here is CASSLGAGAGANVLTF. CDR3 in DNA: TGTGCCAGCAGCTTGGGAGCGGGAGCTGGGGCCAACGTCCTGACTTTC.

The CDR3 nucleotides read TGTGCCAGCAGCCCGAGGGACAGTCCCAATCAGCCCCAGCATTTT. Its translation is CASSPRDSPNQPQHF. J is TRBJ1-5 and V is TRBV7-8, with TRBD1 matching over 7 bases. Looked up from germline, CDR1 is SGHVS and CDR2 is FQNEAQ. V was clipped by 5 bases and J by 3 bases; unmatched bases: 7. This CDR3 region has 15 residues.

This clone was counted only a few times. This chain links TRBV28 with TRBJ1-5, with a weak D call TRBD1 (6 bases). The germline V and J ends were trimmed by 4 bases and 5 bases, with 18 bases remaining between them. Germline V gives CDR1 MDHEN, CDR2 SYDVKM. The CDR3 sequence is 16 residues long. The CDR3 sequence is CASSSVQGTTYQPQHF. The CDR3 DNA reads TGTGCCAGCAGTTCCGTACAGGGTACTACGTATCAGCCCCAGCATTTT.

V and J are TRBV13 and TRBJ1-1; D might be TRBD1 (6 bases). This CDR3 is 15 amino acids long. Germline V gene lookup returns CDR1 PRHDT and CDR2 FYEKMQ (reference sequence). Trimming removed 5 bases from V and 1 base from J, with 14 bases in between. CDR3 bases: TGTGCCAGCAGCCCCACCCAGGGGCCGAACACTGAAGCTTTCTTT. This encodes CASSPTQGPNTEAFF.

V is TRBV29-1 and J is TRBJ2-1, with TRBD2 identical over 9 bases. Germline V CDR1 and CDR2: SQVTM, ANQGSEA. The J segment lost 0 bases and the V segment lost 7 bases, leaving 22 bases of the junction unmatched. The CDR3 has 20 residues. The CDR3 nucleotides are TGCAGCGCCGGAAGAATCCAGCGGGAGGTCCGGTTGAGCTCCTACAATGAGCAGTTCTTC. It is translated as CSAGRIQREVRLSSYNEQFF.

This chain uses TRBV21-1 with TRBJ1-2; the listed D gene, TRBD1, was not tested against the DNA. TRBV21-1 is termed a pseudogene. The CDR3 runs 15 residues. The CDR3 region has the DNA TGTGCCAGCAGCAGGCGGAGACAGGAGAACTATGGCTACACCTTC. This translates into CASSRRRQENYGYTF.

CDR3 region: CASSPNGVYSGAFF. The DNA for the CDR3 is TGTGCCAGCAGCCCTAATGGAGTTTATAGTGGGGCTTTCTTT. The gene calls are TRBV5-6 and TRBJ1-1; the D is unclear. The CDR3 loop spans 14 amino acids. Germline V CDR1 and CDR2: SGHDT, YYEEEE. With 4 bases removed from V and 11 bases from J, the gap between germline ends came to 21 bases. The variable domain in full, completed from reference TRBV5-6 and TRBJ1-1, reads DAGVTQSPTHLIKTRGQQVTLRCSPKSGHDTVSWYQQALGQGPQFIFQYYEEEERQRGNFPDRFSGHQFPNYSSELNVNALLLGDSALYLCASSPNGVYSGAFFGQGTRLTVV.

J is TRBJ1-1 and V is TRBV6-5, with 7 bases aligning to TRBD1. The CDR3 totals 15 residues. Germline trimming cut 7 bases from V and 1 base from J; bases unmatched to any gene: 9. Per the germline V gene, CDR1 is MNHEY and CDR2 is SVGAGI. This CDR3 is CASTLGTEKNTEAFF. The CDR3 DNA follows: TGTGCCAGCACCCTCGGGACAGAGAAGAACACTGAAGCTTTCTTT.

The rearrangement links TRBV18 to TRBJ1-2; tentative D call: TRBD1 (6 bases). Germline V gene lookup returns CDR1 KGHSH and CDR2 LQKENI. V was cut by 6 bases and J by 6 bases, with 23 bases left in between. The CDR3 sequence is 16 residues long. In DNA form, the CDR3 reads TGTGCCAGCTCGCCGCAGGATGTAAGACAGGACCATGGCTACACCTTC. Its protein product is CASSPQDVRQDHGYTF.